These 6 T cell receptor beta chains were sequenced from one sample in a study of blood T cell repertoires in COVID-19. Assay used: immunoSEQ multiplex PCR; TCRdb lists only in-frame clones, some missing. The table lists about 200,000 clones, about nine tenths of them singletons. Sample: PBMCs or T cells enriched from blood (not recorded which). The receptors come from a woman younger than 45 who had recovered from COVID-19.

The chain has TRBV12-1 and TRBJ1-2; no check of the table's D call, TRBD1, against the DNA was made. TRBV12-1 is a pseudogene segment. CDR3 length: 12 residues. In nucleotides, the CDR3 is TGTGCCAGCAGCTTTCCAGGGAATGGCTACACCTTC. This encodes CASSFPGNGYTF.

The chain couples TRBV6-5 to TRBJ1-5, with no clear D. The CDR3 is made up of 13 amino acids. Germline V CDR1 and CDR2: MNHEY, SVGAGI. V was clipped by 6 bases and J by 3 bases, with 9 bases between them. The CDR3: CASRKENNQPQHF. The CDR3 bases are TGTGCCAGCAGGAAAGAGAACAATCAGCCCCAGCATTTT.

This chain links TRBV6-1 with TRBJ2-7; 11 bases line up with TRBD2. Germline V gives CDR1 MNHNS, CDR2 SASEGT. The CDR3 has 15 amino acids. The junction had 2 bases not matched to a gene; V was cut back by 1 base and J by 3 bases. CDR3 nucleotide sequence: TGTGCCAGCAGTGAAGAAACTAGCGGGGGCTACGAGCAGTACTTC. The encoded protein is CASSEETSGGYEQYF.

The chain joins TRBV5-1 to TRBJ1-4; TRBD1 agrees at 8 bases. There are 14 residues in the CDR3. Looked up from germline, CDR1 is SGHRS and CDR2 is YFSETQ. V lost 0 bases to trimming and J lost 5 bases; unmatched junction nucleotides: 0. The CDR3 DNA is TGCGCCAGCAGCTTGGGGGACAGGAATGAAAAACTGTTTTTT. This codes for CASSLGDRNEKLFF.

The chain links TRBV21-1 to TRBJ1-6; TRBD1, the D gene given by the table, was not confirmed from the DNA. TRBV21-1 is noted as a pseudogene. This CDR3 has 16 residues. In DNA, the CDR3 is TGTGCCAGCAGCAAGGGGAAGAGGGGGCCTAATTCACCCCTCCACTTT. Translated, it gives CASSKGKRGPNSPLHF.

The chain uses TRBV7-9 and TRBJ2-7, with 10 bases that match TRBD2. The CDR3 length is 15 residues. Germline V gene sequence: CDR1 SEHNR, CDR2 FQNEAQ (reference sequence). Losses at the gene ends were 5 bases for V and 3 bases for J; bases not matched to a gene: 7. This CDR3 is CASSRRTSGDYEQYF. The CDR3 coding sequence is TGTGCCAGCAGCAGACGGACTAGCGGAGACTACGAGCAGTACTTC.